The T cell receptor (beta chain) described here comes from a study of graft-versus-host responses after intestinal transplantation. The CDR3 has 13 amino acids. CDR1 is MNHEY and CDR2 is SVGAGI in the germline V gene. Trimming took 6 bases from V and 2 from J; bases not matched to a gene: 1. Libraries were prepared by immunoSEQ multiplex PCR; TCRdb keeps only in-frame clonotypes and omits some of them. The data contain about 50,000 clones, around 84% of them singletons. As regards this clone: What it binds is unknown.

The sample was unstimulated CD4+ T cells sorted from spleen or lymph node cells, taken before transplant. The source is a human donor who was the organ donor for an intestinal transplant. The gene calls are TRBV6-5 and TRBJ2-3; 8 positions agree with TRBD2. The CDR3 sequence is CASRGLATDTQYF. For the CDR3, the DNA is TGTGCCAGCAGAGGACTAGCCACAGATACGCAGTATTTT.